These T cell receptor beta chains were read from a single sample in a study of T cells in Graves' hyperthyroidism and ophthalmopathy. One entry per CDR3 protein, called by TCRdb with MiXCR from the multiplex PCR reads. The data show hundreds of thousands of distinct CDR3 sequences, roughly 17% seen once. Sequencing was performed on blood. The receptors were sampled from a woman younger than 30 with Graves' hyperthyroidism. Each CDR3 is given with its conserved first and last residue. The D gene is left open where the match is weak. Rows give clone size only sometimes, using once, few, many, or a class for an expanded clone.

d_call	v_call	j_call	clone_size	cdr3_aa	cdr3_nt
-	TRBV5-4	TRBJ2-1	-	CASSPRDNSDEQFF	TGTGCCAGCAGCCCACGAGATAATAGTGATGAGCAGTTCTTC
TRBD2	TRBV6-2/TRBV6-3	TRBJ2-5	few	CASSYVGLAGAQETQYF	TGTGCCAGCAGTTACGTGGGACTAGCGGGAGCCCAAGAGACCCAGTACTTC
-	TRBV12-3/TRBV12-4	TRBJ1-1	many	CASSPKTVNTEAFF	TGTGCCAGCAGCCCAAAGACAGTAAACACTGAAGCTTTCTTT
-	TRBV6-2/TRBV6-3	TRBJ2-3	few	CASSGIGGSTDTQYF	TGTGCCAGCAGTGGTATTGGAGGGAGCACAGATACGCAGTATTTT
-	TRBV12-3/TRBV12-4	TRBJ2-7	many	CASSLLTPYEQYF	TGTGCCAGCAGTTTACTAACACCTTACGAGCAGTACTTC
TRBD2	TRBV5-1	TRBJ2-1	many	CASSLAGGTEQFF	TGCGCCAGCAGCTTAGCGGGAGGGACTGAGCAGTTCTTC
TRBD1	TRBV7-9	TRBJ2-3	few	CASSTRQGQDTQYF	TGTGCCAGCAGCACCCGACAGGGACAAGATACGCAGTATTTT
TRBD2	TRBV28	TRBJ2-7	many	CASSTSGSVGEQYF	TGTGCCAGCAGTACTAGCGGGAGTGTGGGCGAGCAGTACTTC
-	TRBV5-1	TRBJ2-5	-	CASSLVRVDETQYF	TGCGCCAGCAGCTTGGTCCGAGTGGATGAGACCCAGTACTTC
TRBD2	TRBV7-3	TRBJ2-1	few	CASSLRGTSGGSIQFF	TGTGCCAGCAGCTTAAGGGGGACTAGCGGGGGCTCAATACAGTTCTTC
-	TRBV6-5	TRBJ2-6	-	CASSYARGLANVLTF	TGTGCCAGCAGTTACGCCCGGGGGTTGGCCAACGTCCTGACTTTC
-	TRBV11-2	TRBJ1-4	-	CASSSTGKWGEKLFF	TGTGCCAGCAGCTCAACTGGGAAATGGGGTGAAAAACTGTTTTTT
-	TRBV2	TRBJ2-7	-	CASLQGNYEQYF	TGTGCCAGTCTACAGGGAAATTACGAGCAGTACTTC
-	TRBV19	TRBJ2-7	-	CASSIVTGGKEAEQYF	TGTGCCAGTAGTATAGTTACCGGAGGGAAGGAGGCCGAGCAGTACTTC
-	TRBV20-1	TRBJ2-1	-	CSALDSRLSYNEQFF	TGCAGTGCTTTAGACTCCCGGTTGTCCTACAATGAGCAGTTCTTC
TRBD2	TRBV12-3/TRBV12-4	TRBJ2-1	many	CASSLLSGNRNEQFF	TGTGCCAGCAGTTTATTGAGCGGGAATCGGAATGAGCAGTTCTTC
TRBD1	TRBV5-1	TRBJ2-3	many	CASSLGGQGADTQYF	TGCGCCAGCAGCTTGGGAGGGCAGGGGGCGGATACGCAGTATTTT
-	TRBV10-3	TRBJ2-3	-	CAISESVGRRTDTQYF	TGTGCCATCAGTGAGTCGGTAGGGCGTCGAACAGATACGCAGTATTTT
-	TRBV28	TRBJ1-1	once	CASSLVPDGLVAFF	TGTGCCAGCAGTTTAGTCCCGGACGGTTTGGTAGCTTTCTTT
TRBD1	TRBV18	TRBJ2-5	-	CASSPGQEDQETQYF	TGTGCCAGCTCACCGGGACAGGAAGACCAAGAGACCCAGTACTTC
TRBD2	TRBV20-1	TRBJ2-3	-	CSAPGIAGGPTDTQYF	TGCAGTGCTCCGGGAATAGCGGGAGGGCCGACAGATACGCAGTATTTT
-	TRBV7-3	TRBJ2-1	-	CASSRVGNEQFF	TGTGCCAGCAGTCGCGTTGGGAATGAGCAGTTCTTC
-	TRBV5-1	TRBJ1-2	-	CASSIGQFYGYTF	TGCGCCAGCAGCATTGGACAGTTCTATGGCTACACCTTC
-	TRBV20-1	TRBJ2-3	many	CSASILVTDTQYF	TGCAGTGCTAGTATACTAGTCACAGATACGCAGTATTTT
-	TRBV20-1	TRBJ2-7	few	CSATGDRPFSYEQYF	TGCAGTGCCACTGGTGACAGGCCCTTCTCCTACGAGCAGTACTTC
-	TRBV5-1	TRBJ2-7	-	CASSLSPGGGEQYF	TGCGCCAGCAGCTTGTCCCCAGGGGGAGGCGAGCAGTACTTC
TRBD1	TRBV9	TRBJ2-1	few	CASSATGQELYNEQFF	TGTGCCAGCAGCGCTACGGGACAGGAGCTTTACAATGAGCAGTTCTTC
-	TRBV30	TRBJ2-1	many	CAWRTVAPEQFF	TGTGCCTGGAGAACGGTGGCCCCTGAGCAGTTCTTC
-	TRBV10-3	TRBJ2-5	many	CAISDRWDSQETQYF	TGTGCCATCAGTGATCGGTGGGACTCCCAAGAGACCCAGTACTTC
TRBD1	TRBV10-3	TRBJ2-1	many	CAISPGTDYNEQFF	TGTGCCATCAGCCCCGGGACAGACTACAATGAGCAGTTCTTC
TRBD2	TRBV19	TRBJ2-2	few	CASSKLAGVSNTGELFF	TGTGCCAGTAGTAAACTAGCGGGAGTCTCGAACACCGGGGAGCTGTTTTTT
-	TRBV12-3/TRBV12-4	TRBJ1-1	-	CASSPKGEAFF	TGTGCCAGCAGTCCCAAGGGTGAAGCTTTCTTT
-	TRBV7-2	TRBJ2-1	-	CASSLAPGQFF	TGTGCCAGCAGCTTAGCGCCAGGACAGTTCTTC
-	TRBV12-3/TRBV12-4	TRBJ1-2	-	CASSFFTVGGYTF	TGTGCCAGCAGTTTTTTCACCGTCGGCGGCTACACCTTC
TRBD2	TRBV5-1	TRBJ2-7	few	CASSLARTSGYNEQYF	TGCGCCAGCAGCTTGGCCCGGACTAGCGGGTATAACGAGCAGTACTTC
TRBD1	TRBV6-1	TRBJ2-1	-	CASSPRGTEYNEQFF	TGTGCCAGCAGCCCCCGTGGGACAGAGTACAATGAGCAGTTCTTC
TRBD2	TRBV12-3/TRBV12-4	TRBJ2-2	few	CASSLGAGTGELFF	TGTGCCAGCAGTTTAGGAGCGGGGACCGGGGAGCTGTTTTTT
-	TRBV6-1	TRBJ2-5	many	CASSSTALQETQYF	TGTGCCAGCAGTTCGACAGCGCTCCAAGAGACCCAGTACTTC
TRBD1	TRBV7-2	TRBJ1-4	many	CASRRTGGRANEKLFF	TGTGCCAGCCGCCGGACAGGGGGAAGGGCTAATGAAAAACTGTTTTTT
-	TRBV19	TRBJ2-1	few	CASSIGLAGEQFF	TGTGCCAGTAGTATAGGACTGGCAGGTGAGCAGTTCTTC
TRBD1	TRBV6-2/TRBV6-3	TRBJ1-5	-	CASSPKWTGGGNQSQHF	TGTGCCAGCAGTCCTAAATGGACAGGGGGGGGCAATCAGTCCCAGCATTTT
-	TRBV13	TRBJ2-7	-	CASSPPGPSRLYF	TGTGCCAGCAGCCCCCCGGGCCCCAGCCGGCTGTACTTC
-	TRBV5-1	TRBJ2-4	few	CASSLVGGSKNIQYF	TGCGCCAGCAGCTTGGTTGGGGGCTCCAAAAACATTCAGTACTTC
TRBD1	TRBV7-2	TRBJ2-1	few	CASSGGGQTYNEQFF	TGTGCCAGCAGCGGTGGGGGACAGACCTACAATGAGCAGTTCTTC
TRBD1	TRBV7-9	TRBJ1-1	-	CASSFRGGTDLNTEAFF	TGTGCCAGCAGCTTCCGGGGGGGGACAGACTTGAACACTGAAGCTTTCTTT
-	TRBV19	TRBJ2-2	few	CASSEQGGRSGELFF	TGTGCCAGTAGTGAACAGGGGGGGCGTTCCGGGGAGCTGTTTTTT
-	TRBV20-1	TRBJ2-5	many	CSARVRRGQETQYF	TGCAGTGCTAGAGTTAGGCGGGGCCAAGAGACCCAGTACTTC
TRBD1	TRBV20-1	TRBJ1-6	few	CSARNYRDRVNSPLHF	TGCAGTGCTAGAAACTACCGGGACAGGGTAAATTCACCCCTCCACTTT
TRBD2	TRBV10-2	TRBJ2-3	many	CASRRTSRDTQYF	TGCGCCAGCAGGAGGACTAGCAGAGATACGCAGTATTTT
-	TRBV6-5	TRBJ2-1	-	CASSYQGPNEQFF	TGTGCCAGCAGTTACCAGGGACCCAATGAGCAGTTCTTC
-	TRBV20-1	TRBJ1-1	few	CSARGGTFDTEAFF	TGCAGTGCTAGAGGGGGGACCTTCGACACTGAAGCTTTCTTT
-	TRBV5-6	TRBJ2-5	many	CASSLPLRSETQYF	TGTGCCAGCAGCTTGCCACTTAGGTCTGAGACCCAGTACTTC